A single sample is the source of the 25 T cell receptor beta chains below, sequenced in a study of blood T cell repertoires in COVID-19. Some clones are missing from TCRdb's copy, which holds only in-frame ones; the method was immunoSEQ multiplex PCR. In the table there are under 200,000 clones, around 90% of which are singletons. The specimen sequenced was peripheral blood. The receptors derive from a man aged 55 to 70 with active or convalescent COVID-19.

The V call is TRBV6-1, the J call TRBJ2-1; D is possibly TRBD2 (6 bases). The ends were cut back, 6 bases at V and 4 bases at J, with 13 bases in the middle. The CDR3 contains 14 residues. The germline CDR1 and CDR2 sequences are MNHNS and SASEGT. Written as DNA, the CDR3 is TGTGCCAGCAGCCGTCCCGGGAGATACAATGAGCAGTTCTTC. Translating gives CASSRPGRYNEQFF.

This clone was seen only once. The V gene is TRBV7-9, the J gene TRBJ2-1; perhaps TRBD1 as D (6 bases). The CDR3 runs to 14 residues. CDR1 is SEHNR, CDR2 FQNEAQ, per germline (reference sequence). V was shortened by 5 bases and J by 5 bases, with 13 bases between the two germline ends. The CDR3 protein is CASSGQLINNEQFF. In nucleotides, the CDR3 is TGTGCCAGCAGCGGACAGTTAATTAACAATGAGCAGTTCTTC.

In this sample, this clone turned up once. The rearrangement links TRBV3-1 (or the pseudogene TRBV3-2) to TRBJ1-2; no firm D call. Germline CDR1 reads LGHDT; CDR2 reads YNNKEL (reference sequence). Trimming pared 3 bases from V and 3 bases from J, leaving 17 bases between. The CDR3 loop spans 16 amino acids. In nucleotides, the CDR3 is TGTGCCAGCAGCCAGGGCAGAAACGTTGTTTACTATGGCTACACCTTC. Its protein is CASSQGRNVVYYGYTF.

The chain employs TRBV4-2 and TRBJ2-7; no clear D gene. CDR1 and CDR2 (germline): LGHNA, YNFKEQ. This CDR3 is 14 amino acids long. V lost 0 bases to trimming and J lost 7 bases, with 13 bases between them. CDR3 nucleotide sequence: TGTGCCAGCAGCCAAGAGGTGTCGGAGACGGAGCAGTACTTC. Translated: CASSQEVSETEQYF.

V is TRBV29-1 and J is TRBJ1-2, with TRBD1 identical over 10 bases. Germline-derived CDR1 and CDR2 are SQVTM and ANQGSEA. The CDR3 is 14 residues long. Trimming removed 3 bases from V and 7 bases from J; junction bases left unmatched: 8. As DNA, the CDR3 is TGCAGCGTTGATTCGGACAGGGGGAAGTTTGGCTACACCTTC. Its translation is CSVDSDRGKFGYTF.

The CDR3 is CASSISGSGYNEQFF. CDR3 coding DNA: TGTGCCAGTAGTATTTCGGGATCAGGTTACAATGAGCAGTTCTTC. The V and J genes are TRBV19 and TRBJ2-1; possibly TRBD2 for D (5 bases). V dropped 3 bases and J dropped 4 bases, with 13 bases sitting between them. The CDR3 contains 15 residues. The germline CDR1 and CDR2 sequences are LNHDA and SQIVND (reference sequence).

This rearrangement joins TRBV6-6 to TRBJ1-3; 7 bases agree with TRBD1. Germline lookup yields CDR1 MNHNY and CDR2 SVGAGI (reference sequence). The CDR3 is made up of 15 amino acids. The ends lost 5 bases at V and 0 bases at J; junction bases unmatched: 4. CDR3 nucleotide sequence: TGTGCCAGCAGTCTGACAGGGTTCTCTGGAAACACCATATATTTT. Protein sequence: CASSLTGFSGNTIYF.

The chain is built from TRBV9 and TRBJ1-1, with D maybe TRBD1 (5 bases). Trimming took 2 bases from V and 1 from J, leaving 9 bases between them. The length of the CDR3 is 14 residues. Germline CDR1 and CDR2: SGDLS and YYNGEE. In nucleotides, the CDR3 is TGTGCCAGCAGCGTGGGGCAGGCGAACACTGAAGCTTTCTTT. This codes for CASSVGQANTEAFF.

CDR3 DNA sequence: TGCGCCAGCAGCCCGAGGACAGGGGAGTCCGAGCAGTACTTC. Amino acids: CASSPRTGESEQYF. This chain uses TRBV5-1 with TRBJ2-7; 9 bases map to TRBD1. From germline, CDR1 is SGHRS and CDR2 YFSETQ. This CDR3 contains 14 residues. V lost 4 bases to trimming and J lost 6 bases; unmatched junction nucleotides: 8.

The chain uses TRBV12-5 and TRBJ2-3; 8 bases fit TRBD1. This CDR3 is 15 amino acids long. V shed 1 base and J 2 bases; nucleotides not matched to a gene: 2. Germline V gene lookup returns CDR1 LGHNT and CDR2 FRNRAP. CDR3 loop: CASGLGQGPTDTQYF. The DNA for the CDR3 is TGTGCTAGTGGTTTGGGACAGGGGCCCACAGATACGCAGTATTTT.

This clone is a singleton in its sample. V and J are TRBV11-3 and TRBJ2-2; 10 nucleotides match TRBD2. CDR3 size: 18 residues. The V gene's germline CDR1 is SGHNT and CDR2 YENEEA. The J segment lost 3 bases and the V segment lost 5 bases, leaving 12 bases of the junction unmatched. The CDR3 DNA reads TGTGCCAGCAGCCTTCAGCCGCTAGCGGGGGCCCACACCGGGGAGCTGTTTTTT. It encodes CASSLQPLAGAHTGELFF.

This clone has only a few counts. The gene calls are TRBV6-1 and TRBJ2-1; weak D call: TRBD2 (6 bases). Per the germline V gene, CDR1 is MNHNS and CDR2 is SASEGT. The V end was cut by 3 bases, the J end by 10 bases, with 13 bases between. CDR3 length: 13 residues. In DNA, the CDR3 is TGTGCCAGCAGTGAGATCGGGACTTCAGAGCAGTTCTTC. Translating it yields CASSEIGTSEQFF.

The DNA for the CDR3 is TGCAGCGTTGAACAAGGGGTCGGTAGGAACACTGAAGCTTTCTTT. Its translation: CSVEQGVGRNTEAFF. The chain combines TRBV29-1 with TRBJ1-1; maybe TRBD1 (5 bases). CDR3 size: 15 residues. CDR1 is SQVTM and CDR2 is ANQGSEA in the germline V gene. V lost 2 bases and J lost 1, with 14 bases in between.

CDR3 nucleotides: TGTGCCAGTACCCCAAGCGGGGGGGCCTTTTACGAGCAGTTCTTC. Translated, it gives CASTPSGGAFYEQFF. The rearrangement links TRBV19 to TRBJ2-1, with 10 nucleotides matching TRBD2. Germline V gene lookup returns CDR1 LNHDA and CDR2 SQIVND (reference sequence). The CDR3 runs 15 residues. The V gene end was trimmed by 7 bases and the J gene end by 10 bases; junction bases not matched to a gene: 13. Supplemented by reference TRBV19 and TRBJ2-1, the full variable domain reads DGGITQSPKYLFRKEGQNVTLSCEQNLNHDAMYWYRQDPGQGLRLIYYSQIVNDFQKGDIAEGYSVSREKKESFPLTVTSAQKNPTAFYLCASTPSGGAFYEQFFGPGTRLTVL.

The rearrangement links TRBV6-2 or TRBV6-3 to TRBJ2-2; 9 nucleotides align to TRBD1. V gave up 0 bases and J gave up 5 bases; unmatched junction bases: 13. The CDR3 runs to 19 residues. From germline, CDR1 is MNHEY and CDR2 SVGEGT. The DNA for the CDR3 is TGTGCCAGCAGTTACTCAAACAGCTACAGGGGGCTCTCTACCGGGGAGCTGTTTTTT. Translating gives CASSYSNSYRGLSTGELFF.

This clone was observed a single time. This rearrangement joins TRBV5-1 to TRBJ2-7, with 10 bases identical to TRBD1. The germline CDR1 and CDR2 sequences are SGHRS and YFSETQ. Trimming removed 4 bases from V and 4 bases from J; junction bases left unmatched: 5. This CDR3 is built from 14 residues. DNA for the CDR3: TGCGCCAGCAGCCAAGACAGGGGGCGGTACGAGCAGTACTTC. Amino acids: CASSQDRGRYEQYF.

This chain links TRBV19 with TRBJ1-4, with 9 bases aligning to TRBD1. This CDR3 spans 14 amino acids. Per germline, CDR1 LNHDA and CDR2 SQIVND (reference sequence). Losses at the gene ends were 5 bases for V and 6 bases for J; bases not matched to a gene: 4. CDR3 nucleotides: TGTGCCAGTAGTTCAACAGGGGGCTATGAAAAACTGTTTTTT. It codes for CASSSTGGYEKLFF. Based on the CDR3 plus reference TRBV19 and TRBJ1-4, the full variable domain is DGGITQSPKYLFRKEGQNVTLSCEQNLNHDAMYWYRQDPGQGLRLIYYSQIVNDFQKGDIAEGYSVSREKKESFPLTVTSAQKNPTAFYLCASSSTGGYEKLFFGSGTQLSVL.

This rearrangement joins TRBV19 to TRBJ1-2; 7 bases line up with TRBD1. The CDR3 is 12 residues long. Trimming at V came to 4 bases and at J to 8 bases, leaving 4 bases not matched to a gene. Germline loops: CDR1 LNHDA, CDR2 SQIVND (reference sequence). The CDR3 region has the DNA TGTGCCAGTAGTACGGCAGGGGGAGGCTACACCTTC. This translates into CASSTAGGGYTF.

The chain has TRBV7-2 and TRBJ2-3; possible D gene TRBD2, 6 bases. Germline CDR1 is SGHTA and CDR2 is FQGNSA. Trimming left V 5 bases short and J 7 bases short, with 22 bases between. CDR3 length: 16 amino acids. The CDR3: CASSPPGLRAGNTQYF. In DNA, the CDR3 is TGTGCCAGCAGCCCTCCGGGACTGCGAGCTGGAAATACGCAGTATTTT.

This clone was recorded only once. In DNA, the CDR3 is TGTGCCAGCAGAGGGGGCGCGGGGAATTCACCCCTCCACTTT. Its protein is CASRGGAGNSPLHF. The chain recombines TRBV25-1 with TRBJ1-6, with TRBD1 identical over 7 bases. This CDR3 spans 14 amino acids. The germline V gene encodes CDR1 MGHDK and CDR2 SYGVNS. The V gene end was trimmed by 6 bases and the J gene end by 7 bases; junction bases not matched to a gene: 6.

The genes are TRBV15 and TRBJ2-2, with D possibly being TRBD1 (5 bases). V lost 3 bases and J lost 0, with 8 bases in between. The CDR3 totals 15 residues. Germline CDR1 LNHNV, CDR2 YYDKDF (reference sequence). The CDR3 region is CATSSGRANTGELFF. The CDR3, as DNA: TGTGCCACCAGCAGCGGCAGGGCGAACACCGGGGAGCTGTTTTTT.

This sequence joins TRBV6-1 and TRBJ1-2; D is perhaps TRBD1 (6 bases). The germline V gene encodes CDR1 MNHNS and CDR2 SASEGT. This CDR3 is built from 15 residues. Trimming stripped 2 bases from V and 4 bases from J, with 14 bases between. The DNA of the CDR3 is TGTGCCAGCAGTGAAAGAGGGGACATCCGCTATGGCTACACCTTC. It yields the protein CASSERGDIRYGYTF.

The chain is built from TRBV6-5 and TRBJ1-5; D gene unclear. The CDR3 is made up of 15 amino acids. V lost 0 bases and J lost 2, with 8 bases in between. CDR1 and CDR2 from the germline V gene are MNHEY and SVGAGI. CDR3 protein: CASSYSIGGNQPQHF. The CDR3 DNA sequence: TGTGCCAGCAGTTACTCGATCGGGGGCAATCAGCCCCAGCATTTT.

This rearrangement joins TRBV5-6 to TRBJ1-3; D not certain. Germline V gives CDR1 SGHDT, CDR2 YYEEEE. V lost 0 bases and J 13 bases, leaving 17 bases between the germline ends. The CDR3 has 14 amino acids. DNA for the CDR3: TGTGCCAGCAGCTTGGTAGCTTCCCAGAACTTTATATATTTT. Translation: CASSLVASQNFIYF.

The CDR3 spells CATLPTGTYEQYF. The DNA of the CDR3 is TGTGCCACGCTACCGACAGGGACCTACGAGCAGTACTTC. This chain uses TRBV10-3 with TRBJ2-7, with 7 bases that match TRBD1. This CDR3 spans 13 amino acids. V gave up 10 bases and J gave up 2 bases; unmatched junction bases: 8. Germline CDR1 reads ENHRY; CDR2 reads SYGVKD.